These T cell receptor beta chains were read from a single sample in a study of T cells in Graves' hyperthyroidism and ophthalmopathy. In TCRdb, the multiplex PCR reads were re-called with MiXCR into one record per CDR3 protein. Among under 350,000 distinct CDR3 sequences listed, less than 30% were seen once. Sequenced input: blood. All receptors come from a man aged 40-50 years with Graves' hyperthyroidism that later progressed to Graves' ophthalmopathy. Each CDR3 is given with its conserved first and last residue.

J gene | V gene | CDR3 protein
TRBJ1-1 | TRBV19 | CASANSGTGSTEAFF
TRBJ2-5 | TRBV10-3 | CAISESPGQGDGETQYF
TRBJ2-7 | TRBV28 | CASSLGGGGGKVYEQYF
TRBJ2-7 | TRBV6-1 | CASRKGLFDEQYF
TRBJ2-5 | TRBV7-2 | CASGPPYTQETQYF
TRBJ2-5 | TRBV11-2 | CASSSPTTSGRARETQYF
TRBJ2-4 | TRBV5-1 | CASSLLPGEDRAKNIQYF
TRBJ2-4 | TRBV24-1 | CATSPKSRVAKNIQYF
TRBJ1-1 | TRBV12-3/TRBV12-4 | CASRGTGEGASWTEAFF
TRBJ1-1 | TRBV19 | CASSKPPDYTEAFF
TRBJ1-2 | TRBV11-2 | CASSLRDWSYGYTF
TRBJ2-7 | TRBV7-9 | CASSFTGDHYEQYF
TRBJ2-2 | TRBV28 | CASTNRDRANTGELFF
TRBJ2-7 | TRBV6-1 | CASSEGTGTSGNYEQYF
TRBJ1-3 | TRBV6-1 | CASSKAQGMGNTIYF
TRBJ2-7 | TRBV6-5 | CASSYGRGYEQYF
TRBJ2-2 | TRBV28 | CASSSGLNPGELFF
TRBJ2-7 | TRBV15 | CATSIDRVPSYEQYF
TRBJ1-2 | TRBV6-1 | CASRLLQGYGYTF
TRBJ1-5 | TRBV6-5 | CASSYQRNSNQPQHF
TRBJ1-3 | TRBV7-9 | CASSARGERMDTIYF
TRBJ1-3 | TRBV3-1 | CASSQFGAISGNTIYF
TRBJ1-1 | TRBV27 | CASSRGGNTEVFF
TRBJ1-1 | TRBV6-4 | CASSATGLNTEAFF
TRBJ2-6 | TRBV28 | CASSRPDSSGANVLTF
TRBJ2-2 | TRBV5-1 | CASSFGSSHTGELFF
TRBJ2-7 | TRBV5-6 | CASSLGLREQYF
TRBJ2-5 | TRBV7-9 | CASSPLAGQGSETQYF
TRBJ2-6 | TRBV12-3/TRBV12-4 | CASSLFWDSGANVLTF
TRBJ2-7 | TRBV12-3/TRBV12-4 | CASTKADRASDEQYF
TRBJ2-2 | TRBV28 | CASSYRTSGTGELFF
TRBJ1-3 | TRBV7-2 | CASSLTEGNTIYF
TRBJ1-3 | TRBV20-1 | CSAGAGNRNTIYF
TRBJ2-7 | TRBV20-1 | CSARGAREDYEQYF
TRBJ2-5 | TRBV28 | CASSEGQGRETQYF
TRBJ2-2 | TRBV12-3/TRBV12-4 | CASSSSPGLAGTGELFF
TRBJ2-1 | TRBV7-6 | CASSDRAYNEQFF
TRBJ2-2 | TRBV9 | CASSVWEVGELFF
TRBJ2-7 | TRBV28 | CASSLWGGQGTYEQYF
TRBJ2-7 | TRBV12-3/TRBV12-4 | CASSLSRQPSYEQYF
TRBJ2-7 | TRBV29-1 | CSVGTAPREQYF
TRBJ2-7 | TRBV10-2 | CASTGHLNYEQYF
TRBJ2-5 | TRBV28 | CASSSPSYQETQYF
TRBJ1-5 | TRBV19 | CASSRFQGTGQHF
TRBJ1-2 | TRBV6-5 | CASSYRDYYGYTF
TRBJ2-7 | TRBV10-3 | CAISEPGTGTYEQYF
TRBJ2-7 | TRBV6-2/TRBV6-3 | CASSYRADRIPSYEQYF
TRBJ2-5 | TRBV20-1 | CSAQNPRALQETQYF
TRBJ2-4 | TRBV12-3/TRBV12-4 | CASTLTGRGSENIQYF
TRBJ2-4 | TRBV11-3 | CASRRKGRWIAKNIQYF